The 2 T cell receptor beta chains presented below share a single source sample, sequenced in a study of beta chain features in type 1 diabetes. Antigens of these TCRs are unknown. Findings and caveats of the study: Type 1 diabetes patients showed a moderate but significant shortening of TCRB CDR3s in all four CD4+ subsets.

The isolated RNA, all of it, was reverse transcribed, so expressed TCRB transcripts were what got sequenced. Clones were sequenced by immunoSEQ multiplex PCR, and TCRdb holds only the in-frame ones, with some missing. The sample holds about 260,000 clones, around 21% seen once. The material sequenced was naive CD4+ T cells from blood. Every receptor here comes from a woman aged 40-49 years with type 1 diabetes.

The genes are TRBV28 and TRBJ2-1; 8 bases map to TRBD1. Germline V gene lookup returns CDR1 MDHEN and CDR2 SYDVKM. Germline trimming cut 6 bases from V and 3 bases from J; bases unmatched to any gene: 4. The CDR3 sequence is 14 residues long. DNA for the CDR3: TGTGCCAGCAGCATCACAGGGGGCTACAATGAGCAGTTCTTC. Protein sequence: CASSITGGYNEQFF.

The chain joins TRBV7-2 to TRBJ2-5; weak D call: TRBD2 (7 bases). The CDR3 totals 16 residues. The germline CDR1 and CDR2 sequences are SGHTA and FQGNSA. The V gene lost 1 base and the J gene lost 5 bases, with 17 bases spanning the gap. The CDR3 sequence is CASSLEGGDLGETQYF. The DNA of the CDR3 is TGTGCCAGCAGCTTAGAGGGGGGGGACCTAGGGGAGACCCAGTACTTC.